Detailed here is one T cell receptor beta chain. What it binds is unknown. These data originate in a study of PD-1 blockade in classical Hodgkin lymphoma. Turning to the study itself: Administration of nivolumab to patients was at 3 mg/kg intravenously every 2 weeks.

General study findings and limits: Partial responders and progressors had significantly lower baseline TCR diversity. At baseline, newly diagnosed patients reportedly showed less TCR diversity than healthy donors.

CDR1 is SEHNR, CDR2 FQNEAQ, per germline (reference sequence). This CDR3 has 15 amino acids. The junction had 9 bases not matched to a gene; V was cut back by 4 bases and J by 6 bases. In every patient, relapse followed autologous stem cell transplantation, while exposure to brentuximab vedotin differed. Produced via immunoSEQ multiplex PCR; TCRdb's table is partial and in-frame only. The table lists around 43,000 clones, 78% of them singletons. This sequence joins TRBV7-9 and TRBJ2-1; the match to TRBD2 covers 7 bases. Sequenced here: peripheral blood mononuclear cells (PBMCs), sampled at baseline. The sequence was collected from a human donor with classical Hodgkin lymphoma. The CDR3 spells CASSSHGGEGNEQFF. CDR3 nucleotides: TGTGCCAGCAGCTCCCATGGGGGGGAGGGCAATGAGCAGTTCTTC.